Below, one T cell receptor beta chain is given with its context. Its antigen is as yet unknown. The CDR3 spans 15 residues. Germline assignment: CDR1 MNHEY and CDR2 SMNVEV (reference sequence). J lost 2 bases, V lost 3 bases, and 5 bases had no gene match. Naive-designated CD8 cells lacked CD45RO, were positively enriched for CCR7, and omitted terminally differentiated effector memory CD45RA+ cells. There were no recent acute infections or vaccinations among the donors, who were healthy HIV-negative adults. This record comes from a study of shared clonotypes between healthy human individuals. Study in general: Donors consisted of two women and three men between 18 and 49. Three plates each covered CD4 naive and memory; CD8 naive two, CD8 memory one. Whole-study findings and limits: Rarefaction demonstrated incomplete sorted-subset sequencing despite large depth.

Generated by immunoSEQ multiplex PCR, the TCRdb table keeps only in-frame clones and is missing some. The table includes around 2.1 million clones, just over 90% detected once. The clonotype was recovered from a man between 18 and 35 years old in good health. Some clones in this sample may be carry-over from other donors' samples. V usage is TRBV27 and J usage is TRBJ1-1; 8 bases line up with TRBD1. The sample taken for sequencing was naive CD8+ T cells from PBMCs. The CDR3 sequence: CASSFRTGPNTEAFF. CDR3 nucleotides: TGTGCCAGCAGTTTCCGGACAGGGCCTAACACTGAAGCTTTCTTT.